A selection of T cell receptor beta chains follows, all from one sample in a study of cytomegalovirus exposure and HLA in healthy donors. Profiled with immunoSEQ multiplex PCR; TCRdb holds only in-frame clones, not every one. Of 150,000 to 200,000 clones in the sample, about 82% are singletons; the top ten hold about 1.5%. Sequences were obtained from PBMCs. The receptor set was obtained from a woman in her late teens or twenties in good health and CMV-seronegative. CDR3s include the opening cysteine and the closing phenylalanine or tryptophan. The D gene is left open where the match is weak. Expanded clones are given a class, and other clones once, few, many or no size at all.

d_call j_call v_call clone_size cdr3_aa cdr3_nt
TRBD2 TRBJ2-2 TRBV5-1 few CASSFQPGLAGGPNTGELFF TGCGCCAGCAGCTTCCAACCGGGACTAGCGGGAGGCCCGAACACCGGGGAGCTGTTTTTT
. TRBJ1-2 TRBV10-1 . CASSGTFSGMATF TGCGCCAGCAGTGGGACCTTCTCGGGGATGGCCACCTTC
TRBD2 TRBJ2-2 TRBV9 . CASGRGLAGGLNTGELFF TGTGCCAGCGGACGGGGACTAGCGGGGGGCCTGAACACCGGGGAGCTGTTTTTT
. TRBJ1-5 TRBV19 . CATNSISLGLISNQPQHF TGTGCCACAAATAGTATATCGTTGGGACTTATTAGCAATCAGCCCCAGCATTTT
. TRBJ1-6 TRBV18 . CASSPTDRQSNSPLHF TGTGCCAGCTCACCAACGGACAGACAATCGAATTCACCCCTCCACTTT
TRBD2 TRBJ2-7 TRBV27 few CASSLRHQGLAGGSYEQYF TGTGCCAGCAGTTTACGGCACCAAGGACTAGCGGGAGGCTCCTACGAGCAGTACTTC
TRBD2 TRBJ2-7 TRBV30 . CAWSVGGGSYEQYF TGTGCCTGGAGTGTAGGCGGGGGCTCCTACGAGCAGTACTTC
. TRBJ2-5 TRBV7-2 . CASSLYGENQETQYF TGTGCCAGCAGCTTATACGGGGAAAACCAAGAGACCCAGTACTTC
. TRBJ1-4 TRBV5-6 . CASSLGQRVEKLFF TGTGCCAGCAGCTTGGGGCAGAGGGTGGAAAAACTGTTTTTT
TRBD1 TRBJ1-5 TRBV27 . CASSQFDGRTGGGNQPQHF TGTGCCAGCAGTCAATTCGATGGCAGGACAGGGGGTGGAAATCAGCCCCAGCATTTT
. TRBJ1-2 TRBV5-1 . CASSFQGDGYTF TGCGCCAGCAGCTTTCAGGGCGATGGCTACACCTTC